Listed below are T cell receptor beta chains from one sample, sequenced in a study of early T cells in non-severe SARS-CoV-2 infection. TCRdb reprocessed the 5' RACE reads with MiXCR, giving one entry per CDR3 protein. The sample consists of tens of thousands of distinct CDR3 sequences, over 9.5% of them appearing once. Specimen: whole blood, collected at baseline. The receptors originated from an adult who was a healthcare worker with PCR-confirmed SARS-CoV-2 infection or an uninfected control (not recorded which). CDR3s include the opening cysteine and the closing phenylalanine or tryptophan. Size is stated for part of the rows, as once, few or many counts, or as a class when the clone is expanded.

abundance: .; v_gene: TRBV20-1; CDR3aa: CSARRSDESTDTQYF
abundance: .; v_gene: TRBV20-1; CDR3aa: CSARERGVWGNEQFF
abundance: few; v_gene: TRBV7-9; CDR3aa: CAGGGQLGPLETQYF
abundance: .; v_gene: TRBV11-2; CDR3aa: CASSLDRQINQPQHF
abundance: few; v_gene: TRBV29-1; CDR3aa: CSVATGRFQPQHF
abundance: few; v_gene: TRBV5-1; CDR3aa: CASSFQRGGTDTQYF
abundance: .; v_gene: TRBV28; CDR3aa: CASSRGMHRDRARSTEAFF
abundance: .; v_gene: TRBV14; CDR3aa: CASSQEAPSGPYEQYF
abundance: few; v_gene: TRBV28; CDR3aa: CASSPAGGRREKLFF
abundance: .; v_gene: TRBV28; CDR3aa: CASLGGKGYTF
abundance: .; v_gene: TRBV18; CDR3aa: CASLEDSPTSGPPETQYF
abundance: few; v_gene: TRBV7-2; CDR3aa: CASSRMQTDRLFF
abundance: .; v_gene: TRBV6-5; CDR3aa: CASSPNPFLGYTF
abundance: .; v_gene: TRBV7-8; CDR3aa: CASSLRQGAREKLFF
abundance: few; v_gene: TRBV10-3; CDR3aa: CAISQGLFSRGTYEQYF
abundance: many; v_gene: TRBV28; CDR3aa: CASSLIGTGLGYTF
abundance: few; v_gene: TRBV20-1; CDR3aa: CSARARGQATGELFF
abundance: many; v_gene: TRBV20-1; CDR3aa: CSAYPGLAVISSYEQYF
abundance: few; v_gene: TRBV11-2; CDR3aa: CASSPRLAGDAAQFF
abundance: many; v_gene: TRBV2; CDR3aa: CASSENRGGSRAGEAFF
abundance: few; v_gene: TRBV11-2; CDR3aa: CASSLAGRDYEQYF
abundance: .; v_gene: TRBV5-4; CDR3aa: CASSLAGDRGGRNEQFF
abundance: few; v_gene: TRBV20-1; CDR3aa: CSARDQGLAYEQYF
abundance: few; v_gene: TRBV7-9; CDR3aa: CASTRGAGELFF
abundance: few; v_gene: TRBV3-1; CDR3aa: CASSPGGLGYDTQYF
abundance: many; v_gene: TRBV5-1; CDR3aa: CASSLKTSGAPEQFF
abundance: few; v_gene: TRBV18; CDR3aa: CASSPDRMAYNEQFF